These T cell receptor beta chains were read from a single sample in a study of cytomegalovirus exposure and HLA in healthy donors. The assay was immunoSEQ multiplex PCR, and TCRdb's table has in-frame clones only and misses some. The sample consists of approximately 120,000 clones, 74% of them appearing once. Sequencing used PBMCs. The receptors were gathered from a human donor in good health. Each CDR3 is given with its conserved first and last residue. A D gene is named only where the DNA matches it firmly. Clone sizes are given selectively: once, few, many, or a class where the clone is expanded.

TRBJ2-3 | TRBV23-1 | TRBD1 | once | CASRQRDRGRSDTQYF | TGCGCCAGCAGACAAAGGGACAGGGGGCGGTCAGATACGCAGTATTTT
TRBJ2-5 | TRBV5-5 | - | - | CASSPQGFQETQYF | TGTGCCAGCAGCCCCCAGGGGTTTCAGGAGACCCAGTACTTC
TRBJ1-2 | TRBV7-9 | - | - | CASSKGLNYGYTF | TGTGCCAGCAGCAAGGGACTTAACTATGGCTACACCTTC
TRBJ2-7 | TRBV11-2 | TRBD1 | - | CASSVDRERHEQYF | TGTGCCAGCAGCGTTGACAGGGAAAGGCACGAGCAGTACTTC
TRBJ2-1 | TRBV7-9 | - | - | CASSPPGSRNEQFF | TGTGCCAGCAGCCCCCCGGGATCTAGGAATGAGCAGTTCTTC
TRBJ2-2 | TRBV30 | TRBD2 | - | CAWSPLGRGRNTGELFF | TGTGCCTGGAGTCCCCTGGGGCGGGGGAGGAACACCGGGGAGCTGTTTTTT
TRBJ2-7 | TRBV5-6 | - | - | CASSSDLVSSYEQYF | TGTGCCAGCAGCAGCGATCTAGTTAGCTCCTACGAGCAGTACTTC
TRBJ2-6 | TRBV2 | TRBD1 | - | CATWDRKSSGANVLTF | TGTGCCACTTGGGACAGGAAAAGCTCTGGGGCCAACGTCCTGACTTTC
TRBJ1-2 | TRBV11-2 | TRBD1 | - | CASSLDGDRDGYTF | TGTGCCAGCAGCTTAGACGGAGACAGGGATGGCTACACCTTC
TRBJ2-5 | TRBV6-1 | TRBD2 | - | CASSALLGGSETQYF | TGTGCCAGCAGTGCCCTATTGGGGGGGTCGGAGACCCAGTACTTC
TRBJ1-2 | TRBV5-6 | TRBD1 | - | CASSSIRQGNYGYTF | TGTGCCAGCAGCTCCATACGACAGGGCAACTATGGCTACACCTTC
TRBJ2-2 | TRBV7-2 | - | - | CASSPRRNLNTGELFF | TGTGCCAGCAGCCCAAGGAGAAACCTGAACACCGGGGAGCTGTTTTTT
TRBJ1-2 | TRBV5-4 | TRBD1 | - | CASSLRQGAPGGYTF | TGTGCCAGCAGCCTACGACAGGGGGCGCCGGGGGGCTACACCTTC
TRBJ1-1 | TRBV27 | TRBD1 | - | CARRPGTGVFTEAFF | TGTGCCAGAAGGCCCGGGACAGGGGTGTTTACTGAAGCTTTCTTT
TRBJ1-6 | TRBV30 | - | - | CAWRGSGTTSPLHF | TGTGCCTGGAGGGGGTCAGGGACTACTTCACCCCTCCACTTT
TRBJ2-2 | TRBV6-6 | TRBD1 | - | CASTRQGSKGTGELFF | TGTGCCAGCACCCGACAGGGGTCTAAGGGCACCGGGGAGCTGTTTTTT
TRBJ2-1 | TRBV6-1 | - | - | CASRGGGPSYNEQFF | TGTGCCAGCAGGGGGGGTGGCCCATCCTACAATGAGCAGTTCTTC
TRBJ1-1 | TRBV5-4 | TRBD1 | - | CASSLARTGGNTEAFF | TGTGCCAGCAGTCTCGCGAGGACAGGCGGGAACACTGAAGCTTTCTTT
TRBJ1-2 | TRBV7-9 | TRBD1 | - | CASGAATTGNYGYTF | TGTGCCAGCGGCGCTGCGACGACAGGGAATTATGGCTACACCTTC
TRBJ2-5 | TRBV28 | - | once | CASRSVGGETQYF | TGTGCCAGCAGGTCCGTGGGGGGAGAGACCCAGTACTTC
TRBJ2-7 | TRBV4-2 | TRBD2 | - | CASSQGLAGTVHEQYF | TGTGCCAGCAGCCAAGGTTTAGCGGGGACCGTACACGAGCAGTACTTC
TRBJ1-2 | TRBV7-9 | TRBD1 | - | CASSYGQGGQGGYTF | TGTGCCAGCAGCTACGGACAGGGGGGACAGGGTGGCTACACCTTC
TRBJ1-5 | TRBV10-3 | TRBD1 | - | CAISGGQALGQPQHF | TGTGCCATCAGTGGGGGACAGGCCCTCGGTCAGCCCCAGCATTTT
TRBJ2-3 | TRBV29-1 | - | - | CSARGRGGADTQYF | TGCAGCGCACGGGGCCGGGGAGGAGCAGATACGCAGTATTTT
TRBJ1-6 | TRBV4-1 | - | - | CASSQEVNRAYNSPLHF | TGCGCCAGCAGCCAAGAGGTGAACAGGGCATATAATTCACCCCTCCACTTT
TRBJ2-2 | TRBV9 | - | - | CASTRALTGELFF | TGTGCCAGCACCAGGGCCCTCACCGGGGAGCTGTTTTTT
TRBJ1-5 | TRBV19 | - | - | CASSRLGGNQPQHF | TGTGCCAGTAGTAGGTTGGGCGGGAATCAGCCCCAGCATTTT
TRBJ2-7 | TRBV4-1 | - | - | CASSHETGYEQYF | TGCGCCAGCAGCCACGAAACGGGATACGAGCAGTACTTC
TRBJ1-2 | TRBV5-4 | TRBD1 | - | CASSFSAGTGGNYGYTF | TGTGCCAGCAGCTTTTCCGCCGGGACAGGGGGCAACTATGGCTACACCTTC
TRBJ1-4 | TRBV6-4 | - | - | CASREQGTANEKLFF | TGTGCCAGCAGGGAACAGGGAACTGCTAATGAAAAACTGTTTTTT
TRBJ2-2 | TRBV5-1 | - | - | CASSLSGAFTGELFF | TGCGCCAGCAGCTTATCAGGGGCGTTCACCGGGGAGCTGTTTTTT
TRBJ2-3 | TRBV7-6 | TRBD2 | - | CASSLGTSGGGDTQYF | TGTGCCAGCAGCTTAGGGACTAGCGGGGGAGGAGATACGCAGTATTTT
TRBJ2-3 | TRBV5-4 | TRBD2 | - | CASSYTSGGLGPTDTQYF | TGTGCCAGCAGCTATACTAGCGGGGGGCTCGGGCCCACAGATACGCAGTATTTT
TRBJ2-3 | TRBV18 | TRBD2 | - | CASSPSGIWDTQYF | TGTGCCAGCTCACCTAGCGGGATATGGGATACGCAGTATTTT
TRBJ2-3 | TRBV2 | TRBD2 | - | CASSENLAGGTDTQYF | TGTGCCAGCAGTGAGAATCTAGCGGGGGGAACAGATACGCAGTATTTT
TRBJ1-3 | TRBV29-1 | - | once | CSVSMGSSGNTIYF | TGCAGCGTTTCCATGGGGAGCTCTGGAAACACCATATATTTT
TRBJ1-2 | TRBV5-6 | TRBD1 | - | CASTLQGDYGYTF | TGTGCCAGCACCCTGCAGGGGGACTATGGCTACACCTTC
TRBJ2-7 | TRBV13 | TRBD1 | once | CASSLRGQTLYEQYF | TGTGCCAGCAGCTTAAGGGGACAGACCCTGTACGAGCAGTACTTC
TRBJ2-7 | TRBV5-6 | TRBD1 | few | CASSATGVGYEQYF | TGTGCCAGCAGCGCGACAGGGGTGGGCTACGAGCAGTACTTC
TRBJ1-3 | TRBV4-2 | TRBD1 | - | CASRGDREKGNTIYF | TGTGCCAGCCGCGGGGACAGGGAGAAAGGAAACACCATATATTTT
TRBJ2-3 | TRBV19 | - | - | CASSPIRGDTQYF | TGTGCCAGTAGTCCAATCCGGGGAGATACGCAGTATTTT
TRBJ2-1 | TRBV2 | TRBD2 | many | CASMRERAPYNEQFF | TGTGCCAGCATGCGGGAGCGGGCCCCCTACAATGAGCAGTTCTTC
TRBJ1-2 | TRBV7-9 | TRBD1 | - | CASRDQGAGGYTF | TGTGCCAGCAGGGATCAGGGGGCAGGTGGCTACACCTTC
TRBJ2-7 | TRBV11-2 | TRBD2 | - | CASSSSGNPSYEQYF | TGTGCCAGCAGTTCTAGCGGAAATCCCTCCTACGAGCAGTACTTC
TRBJ2-4 | TRBV7-2 | TRBD1 | - | CASSLGSQGANIQYF | TGTGCCAGCAGCTTAGGTTCACAGGGGGCAAACATTCAGTACTTC
TRBJ1-2 | TRBV19 | - | - | CASNGVRNYGYTF | TGTGCCAGTAATGGAGTGCGAAATTATGGCTACACCTTC
TRBJ2-5 | TRBV7-2 | TRBD2 | - | CASSPGGGYRETQYF | TGTGCCAGCAGCCCCGGGGGAGGGTATAGAGAGACCCAGTACTTC
TRBJ2-6 | TRBV18 | - | few | CASSPLSGAGANVLTF | TGTGCCAGCTCACCACTTTCTGGGGCCGGGGCCAACGTCCTGACTTTC
TRBJ2-1 | TRBV2 | TRBD2 | - | CASKLLAGGPNEQFF | TGTGCCAGCAAACTACTAGCGGGAGGGCCCAATGAGCAGTTCTTC